These T cell receptor beta chains were read from a single sample in a study of T cell responses to AZD1222 COVID-19 vaccine. Profiling relied on immunoSEQ multiplex PCR, and the TCRdb table lists in-frame clones only, not all of them. The data hold over 110,000 clones, with under 95% observed a single time. The sequencing used peripheral blood, collected on day 0 of AZD1222 vaccination. These receptors all stem from an adult in good health. CDR3s include the opening cysteine and the closing phenylalanine or tryptophan. A D gene is named only where the DNA matches it firmly. Rows may omit the clone size; those that give it use once, few, many or a size class.

D: .
V: TRBV4-2
size: .
length: 15
J: TRBJ1-2
DNA: TGTGCCAGCAGCCAAGAATCCGTAGCAGCTCGCGGCTACACCTTC
CDR3: CASSQESVAARGYTF

D: .
V: TRBV7-6
size: .
length: 14
J: TRBJ2-1
DNA: TGTGCCAGCAGCCCGATAGGATCCTACAATGAGCAGTTCTTC
CDR3: CASSPIGSYNEQFF

D: TRBD1
V: TRBV18
size: once
length: 15
J: TRBJ2-7
DNA: TGTGCCAGCTCACCAAGGACAGGGGGATCCTACGAGCAGTACTTC
CDR3: CASSPRTGGSYEQYF

D: TRBD1
V: TRBV12-3/TRBV12-4
size: .
length: 11
J: TRBJ1-5
DNA: TGTGCCAGCAGCCAGGGACAGCTACAGCATTTT
CDR3: CASSQGQLQHF

D: TRBD2
V: TRBV5-8
size: .
length: 18
J: TRBJ2-2
DNA: TGTGCCACATCTGGGGGACTAGCGGGAGTGAGAAACACCGGGGAGCTGTTTTTT
CDR3: CATSGGLAGVRNTGELFF

D: .
V: TRBV27
size: few
length: 13
J: TRBJ1-1
DNA: TGTGCCAGCAGTCTACAGGGAGGCACTGAAGCTTTCTTT
CDR3: CASSLQGGTEAFF

D: .
V: TRBV19
size: .
length: 18
J: TRBJ1-5
DNA: TGTGCCAGTAGTATAGATCGGTCAGGGCTTATGAATAATCAGCCCCAGCATTTT
CDR3: CASSIDRSGLMNNQPQHF

D: TRBD2
V: TRBV7-9
size: .
length: 16
J: TRBJ2-7
DNA: TGTGCCAGCAGCCCCTCCGGGACTAGCGGCCTCAGTGAGCAGTACTTC
CDR3: CASSPSGTSGLSEQYF

D: TRBD1
V: TRBV5-4
size: .
length: 14
J: TRBJ1-1
DNA: TGTGCCAGCAGCTTGGACAGGGGGCTATCTGAAGCTTTCTTT
CDR3: CASSLDRGLSEAFF

D: TRBD1
V: TRBV10-3
size: .
length: 14
J: TRBJ1-1
DNA: TGTGCCATCAGTGAGTCCCTCCTGACAGGGGAGGCTTTCTTT
CDR3: CAISESLLTGEAFF

D: TRBD2
V: TRBV27
size: .
length: 12
J: TRBJ2-5
DNA: TGTGCCAGCAGTTTAGGGGGGGGGACCCAGTACTTC
CDR3: CASSLGGGTQYF

D: .
V: TRBV27
size: .
length: 14
J: TRBJ1-6
DNA: TGTGCCAGCAGTTTCTCTAGTACTAATTCACCCCTCCACTTT
CDR3: CASSFSSTNSPLHF

D: .
V: TRBV6-2/TRBV6-3
size: .
length: 14
J: TRBJ2-5
DNA: TGTGCCAGCAGTTCCACAACGTTCCAAGAGACCCAGTACTTC
CDR3: CASSSTTFQETQYF

D: TRBD1
V: TRBV7-6
size: .
length: 16
J: TRBJ2-7
DNA: TGTGCCAGCAGCTCCACGCCGGGACAGGGGACCTACGAGCAGTACTTC
CDR3: CASSSTPGQGTYEQYF

D: .
V: TRBV19
size: .
length: 16
J: TRBJ2-5
DNA: TGTGCCAGTAGTAGCTTCCGTGGCAGGGTGATGGAGACCCAGTACTTC
CDR3: CASSSFRGRVMETQYF

D: .
V: TRBV3-1/TRBV3-2
size: .
length: 14
J: TRBJ1-3
DNA: TGTGCCAGCAGCCAGAATGGGCCTGGAAACACCATATATTTT
CDR3: CASSQNGPGNTIYF

D: TRBD1
V: TRBV11-3
size: .
length: 13
J: TRBJ2-7
DNA: TGTGCCAGCAGCCCGGGGACAGCCTACGAGCAGTACTTC
CDR3: CASSPGTAYEQYF

D: .
V: TRBV25-1
size: .
length: 12
J: TRBJ1-3
DNA: TGTGCCAGCAGTCCAGTTGGAAACACCATATATTTT
CDR3: CASSPVGNTIYF

D: TRBD1
V: TRBV10-3
size: .
length: 14
J: TRBJ2-1
DNA: TGTGCCACCAGCCGACAGGGGGAACTCAATGAGCAGTTCTTC
CDR3: CATSRQGELNEQFF

D: TRBD1
V: TRBV6-5
size: .
length: 15
J: TRBJ1-1
DNA: TGTGCCAGTGAGGACAGGGGGCTTATGAACACTGAAGCTTTCTTT
CDR3: CASEDRGLMNTEAFF

D: .
V: TRBV7-7
size: .
length: 14
J: TRBJ2-5
DNA: TGTGCTAGCAGCTTAAGGGCTATCCAAGAGACCCAGTACTTC
CDR3: CASSLRAIQETQYF

D: .
V: TRBV9
size: .
length: 13
J: TRBJ1-2
DNA: TGTGCCAGCAGCGTTGACAGGAACTATGGCTACACCTTC
CDR3: CASSVDRNYGYTF